This entry is about one T cell receptor beta chain. What it binds is not known. Germline V lookup: CDR1 SEHNR, CDR2 FQNEAQ (reference sequence). Trimming left V 5 bases short and J 4 bases short, with 10 bases between. CDR3 length equals 13 residues. This sample stems from a study of cytomegalovirus exposure and HLA in healthy donors. Overall study results and limits: The study recorded 160 or so TCR beta chains that were cytomegalovirus-associated. Owing to their indistinguishability, certain V segments, notably TRBV6-2 and TRBV6-3, were excluded. Looking again later, the authors saw that most CMV-associated TCR beta chains seemed HLA-restricted. Most TCR beta V segments were productive about 87% or about 30% of the time in an earlier analysis.

The PCR contained 60 Vbeta and 13 Jbeta primers. Profiled with immunoSEQ multiplex PCR; TCRdb holds only in-frame clones, not every one. This sample has 150,000 to 250,000 clones; 82% occur once, and the top ten carry under 7.5%. The material sequenced was PBMCs. The V gene is TRBV7-9, the J gene TRBJ2-3, with no clear D. The clonotype originates from a woman in her forties or fifties in good health and CMV-seropositive. The CDR3 spells CASSPTLADTQYF. The CDR3, as DNA: TGTGCCAGCAGCCCTACCTTAGCAGATACGCAGTATTTT. Filled out from reference TRBV7-9 and TRBJ2-3, the complete variable domain reads DTGVSQNPRHKITKRGQNVTFRCDPISEHNRLYWYRQTLGQGPEFLTYFQNEAQLEKSRLLSDRFSAERPKGSFSTLEIQRTEQGDSAMYLCASSPTLADTQYFGPGTRLTVL.